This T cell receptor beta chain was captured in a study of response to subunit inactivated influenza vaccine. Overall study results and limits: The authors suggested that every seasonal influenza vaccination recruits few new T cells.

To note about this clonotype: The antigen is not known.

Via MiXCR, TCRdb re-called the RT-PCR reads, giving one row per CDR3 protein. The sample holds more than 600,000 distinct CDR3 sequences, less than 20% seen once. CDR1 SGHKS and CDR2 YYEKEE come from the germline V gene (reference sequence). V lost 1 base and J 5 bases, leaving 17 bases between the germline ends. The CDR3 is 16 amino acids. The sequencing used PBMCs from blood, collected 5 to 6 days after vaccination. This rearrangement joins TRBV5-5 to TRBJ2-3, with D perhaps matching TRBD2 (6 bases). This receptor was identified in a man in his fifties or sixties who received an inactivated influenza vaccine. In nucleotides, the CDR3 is TGTGCCAGCAGCTTGTCCCCAGGGACTGCGGGAGATACGCAGTATTTT. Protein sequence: CASSLSPGTAGDTQYF.